Below are 31 T cell receptor beta chains sequenced from a single sample in a study of blood T cell repertoires in COVID-19. Data came from immunoSEQ multiplex PCR; TCRdb stores just in-frame clones and leaves some out. The sample consists of approximately 60,000 clones, over 75% of them appearing once. Sequencing input: peripheral blood. These receptors came from a man in his fifties or sixties with acute or convalescent COVID-19.

This clone was seen only a few times. V usage is TRBV11-3 and J usage is TRBJ2-7, with 8 bases aligning to TRBD1. This CDR3 region has 13 residues. Germline V CDR1 and CDR2: SGHNT, YENEEA. After removal of 6 bases from V and 5 bases from J, the junction contained 6 bases not matched to a gene. Here the CDR3 DNA reads TGTGCCAGCAGTCAAGGACAGGGCCACGAGCAGTACTTC. Amino acids: CASSQGQGHEQYF.

The chain is built from TRBV3-1 (or the pseudogene TRBV3-2) and TRBJ2-5; D is perhaps TRBD2 (6 bases). V shed 4 bases and J shed 6 bases, with 21 bases lying between them. Germline lookup yields CDR1 LGHDT and CDR2 YNNKEL (reference sequence). The CDR3 has 16 amino acids. The CDR3 here is CASSLTRAGGAQTQYF. Here the CDR3 DNA reads TGTGCCAGCAGCCTCACCCGGGCGGGCGGGGCTCAGACCCAGTACTTC.

The chain links TRBV25-1 to TRBJ1-6; 10 bases fit TRBD1. CDR3 length: 16 residues. CDR1 is MGHDK, CDR2 SYGVNS, per germline. V was pared by 6 bases and J by 8 bases, with 10 bases of the junction left unmatched. The CDR3 nucleotides read TGTGCCAGCAGACCGAATGGGGGGACAGGGGATTCACCCCTCCACTTT. As protein: CASRPNGGTGDSPLHF. Full variable domain (missing parts from reference TRBV25-1 and TRBJ1-6): EADIYQTPRYLVIGTGKKITLECSQTMGHDKMYWYQQDPGMELHLIHYSYGVNSTEKGDLSSESTVSRIRTEHFPLTLESARPSHTSQYLCASRPNGGTGDSPLHFGNGTRLTVT.

The chain is built from TRBV6-2 or TRBV6-3 and TRBJ2-1, with 13 bases identical to TRBD2. CDR1 MNHEY and CDR2 SVGEGT come from the germline V gene. V dropped 6 bases and J dropped 8; count of bases not matched to a gene: 10. The CDR3 is made up of 16 amino acids. The CDR3 DNA reads TGTGCCAGCAGCCCTCAACTAGCGGGAGGGAGGGATGAGCAGTTCTTC. It yields the protein CASSPQLAGGRDEQFF.

This clone has only a few counts. The chain has TRBV6-5 and TRBJ1-1; D perhaps matches TRBD1 (6 bases). Trimming removed 2 bases from V and 1 base from J, with 11 bases in between. Germline loops: CDR1 MNHEY, CDR2 SVGAGI. CDR3 length equals 15 residues. CDR3 sequence reads: CASSYNGQKNTEAFF. The CDR3 bases are TGTGCCAGCAGTTACAACGGACAGAAGAACACTGAAGCTTTCTTT.

This chain joins TRBV11-2 and TRBJ2-1; maybe TRBD2 (5 bases). The germline CDR1 and CDR2 sequences are SGHAT and FQNNGV. The V gene lost 0 bases and the J gene lost 6 bases, with 12 bases spanning the gap. The CDR3 loop spans 15 amino acids. CDR3 in amino acids: CASSLDRVGINEQFF. In nucleotides, the CDR3 is TGTGCCAGCAGCTTAGATAGGGTCGGGATCAATGAGCAGTTCTTC. Full variable domain (outside the CDR3, taken from reference TRBV11-2 and TRBJ2-1): EAGVAQSPRYKIIEKRQSVAFWCNPISGHATLYWYQQILGQGPKLLIQFQNNGVVDDSQLPKDRFSAERLKGVDSTLKIQPAKLEDSAVYLCASSLDRVGINEQFFGPGTRLTVL.

The chain employs TRBV9 and TRBJ2-3, with 7 bases that match TRBD2. Germline CDR1 is SGDLS and CDR2 is YYNGEE. The CDR3 covers 16 residues. Trimming at V came to 6 bases and at J to 4 bases, leaving 14 bases not matched to a gene. The CDR3 DNA sequence: TGTGCCAGCACCTACGGGAGGAAGATTGAGGCAGATACGCAGTATTTT. Protein sequence: CASTYGRKIEADTQYF. Filled out from reference TRBV9 and TRBJ2-3, the complete variable domain reads DSGVTQTPKHLITATGQRVTLRCSPRSGDLSVYWYQQSLDQGLQFLIQYYNGEERAKGNILERFSAQQFPDLHSELNLSSLELGDSALYFCASTYGRKIEADTQYFGPGTRLTVL.

This clone was found many times. For the CDR3, the DNA is TGTGCCAGCGACCATCCTAGCGGGAGCTACAATGAGCAGTTCTTC. Its translation: CASDHPSGSYNEQFF. The rearrangement joins TRBV2 to TRBJ2-1, with TRBD2 matching 10 bases. CDR1 SNHLY and CDR2 FYNNEI come from the germline V gene. The CDR3 has 15 residues. Unmatched junction bases numbered 7, after V lost 8 bases and J lost 3 bases.

The chain recombines TRBV2 with TRBJ2-7; a weak D match, TRBD1 (5 bases). CDR1 is SNHLY, CDR2 FYNNEI, per germline. The CDR3 runs 13 residues. V was trimmed by 5 bases and J by 3 bases, leaving 11 bases between them. The CDR3 region has the DNA TGTGCCAGCAGTCAGGGTAGCTACTACGAGCAGTACTTC. It yields the protein CASSQGSYYEQYF.

DNA for the CDR3: TGTGCCAGCAGCCGGCGACTAGCGGATAGCACAGATACGCAGTATTTT. This encodes CASSRRLADSTDTQYF. The chain has TRBV11-1 and TRBJ2-3, with TRBD2 identical over 9 bases. The trim removed 5 bases at V and 0 bases at J, leaving 6 bases unmatched. This CDR3 is 16 amino acids long. Germline CDR1 SGHAT, CDR2 FQDESV (reference sequence).

The chain recombines TRBV28 with TRBJ1-1; no reliable D call. Germline loops: CDR1 MDHEN, CDR2 SYDVKM. Trimming pared 10 bases from V and 0 bases from J, leaving 12 bases between. The CDR3 sequence is 13 residues long. CDR3 in amino acids: CATLHYLNTEAFF. The CDR3 DNA follows: TGTGCCACCTTACACTACTTGAACACTGAAGCTTTCTTT.

V usage is TRBV27 and J usage is TRBJ1-5, with 12 bases fitting TRBD1. This CDR3 has 17 amino acids. The germline V gene encodes CDR1 MNHEY and CDR2 SMNVEV (reference sequence). Trimming at V came to 2 bases and at J to 4 bases, leaving 6 bases not matched to a gene. CDR3 nucleotide sequence: TGTGCCAGCAGTTTAGGGACAGGGGGCCGCCGTAATCAGCCCCAGCATTTT. Encoded protein: CASSLGTGGRRNQPQHF.

The V gene is TRBV27, the J gene TRBJ2-3; 8 positions match TRBD2. The trim removed 4 bases at V and 4 bases at J, leaving 7 bases unmatched. This CDR3 comprises 15 residues. Germline CDR1 reads MNHEY; CDR2 reads SMNVEV (reference sequence). CDR3 sequence (DNA): TGTGCCAGCAGTTCAGGACTAGCAGGGGCAGATACGCAGTATTTT. It specifies CASSSGLAGADTQYF.

V is TRBV27 and J is TRBJ2-5; TRBD1 agrees at 9 bases. The V gene's germline CDR1 is MNHEY and CDR2 SMNVEV (reference sequence). Germline trimming cut 1 base from V and 2 bases from J; bases unmatched to any gene: 2. The CDR3 length is 15 residues. Here the CDR3 DNA reads TGTGCCAGCAGTTTATATGGACAGGGGCAAGAGACCCAGTACTTC. The encoded protein is CASSLYGQGQETQYF.

This chain uses TRBV6-2 or TRBV6-3 with TRBJ2-1; 7 nucleotides line up with TRBD2. After removal of 2 bases from V and 7 bases from J, the junction contained 11 bases not matched to a gene. The germline CDR1 and CDR2 sequences are MNHEY and SVGEGT. The CDR3 is 16 amino acids. The CDR3 sequence is CASSYGGGGRKNEQFF. The CDR3 DNA follows: TGTGCCAGCAGTTACGGTGGCGGGGGAAGGAAAAATGAGCAGTTCTTC.

This clone was counted a few times. This chain connects TRBV29-1 to TRBJ2-7, with 7 bases lining up with TRBD1. The CDR3 runs 13 residues. Germline loops: CDR1 SQVTM, CDR2 ANQGSEA. With V trimmed by 7 bases and J by 3 bases, 9 bases remained unmatched. The CDR3 sequence: CSALGTEGYEQYF. The CDR3, as DNA: TGCAGCGCCCTCGGGACAGAAGGCTACGAGCAGTACTTC.

The chain recombines TRBV6-5 with TRBJ1-5; D might be TRBD1 (5 bases). The CDR3 runs to 15 residues. The V gene's germline CDR1 is MNHEY and CDR2 SVGAGI. Trimming cost V 8 bases and J 2 bases, with 16 bases left between them. The CDR3 region has the DNA TGTGCCAGCTCCGGAGGGGCGGATGGCAATCAGCCCCAGCATTTT. It codes for CASSGGADGNQPQHF.

The rearrangement links TRBV6-5 to TRBJ1-1, with D possibly being TRBD1 (5 bases). The V and J ends lost 0 bases and 11 bases respectively, with 13 bases between them. The CDR3 extends over 13 amino acids. Germline loops: CDR1 MNHEY, CDR2 SVGAGI. The CDR3 region has the DNA TGTGCCAGCAGTTACTCGAGAGGTCGACAGGCTTTCTTT. Protein product: CASSYSRGRQAFF.

This clone occurred a few times. The chain recombines TRBV28 with TRBJ2-1; 8 bases fit TRBD2. CDR1 is MDHEN, CDR2 SYDVKM, per germline. J lost 11 bases, V lost 4 bases, and 10 bases had no gene match. This CDR3 contains 14 residues. CDR3 sequence reads: CASSSGLAAQKQFF. The CDR3 nucleotides are TGTGCCAGCAGTTCAGGACTAGCTGCCCAGAAGCAGTTCTTC.

V gene TRBV7-2 combines with J gene TRBJ2-2; weak D call: TRBD2 (5 bases). Germline CDR1 SGHTA, CDR2 FQGNSA. The CDR3 sequence is 14 residues long. V shed 8 bases and J shed 0 bases, with 10 bases lying between them. CDR3 amino acids: CASVSGSNTGELFF. CDR3 sequence (DNA): TGTGCCAGCGTATCGGGATCGAACACCGGGGAGCTGTTTTTT. Based on the CDR3 plus reference TRBV7-2 and TRBJ2-2, the full variable domain is GAGVSQSPSNKVTEKGKDVELRCDPISGHTALYWYRQSLGQGLEFLIYFQGNSAPDKSGLPSDRFSAERTGGSVSTLTIQRTQQEDSAVYLCASVSGSNTGELFFGEGSRLTVL.

The chain carries TRBV11-2 and TRBJ2-7; TRBD1 aligns across 7 bases. From germline, CDR1 is SGHAT and CDR2 FQNNGV. Germline trimming cut 1 base from V and 2 bases from J; bases unmatched to any gene: 14. The CDR3 runs 18 residues. The CDR3 here is CASSLVLQGQPIPYEQYF. The DNA of the CDR3 is TGTGCCAGCAGCTTAGTCCTCCAGGGACAGCCCATTCCCTACGAGCAGTACTTC.

The V call is TRBV19, the J call TRBJ1-1; 10 nucleotides match TRBD1. The germline gives CDR1 LNHDA, CDR2 SQIVND (reference sequence). The CDR3 sequence is 19 residues long. V shed 6 bases, J shed 1 base, and the junction held 17 bases outside the gene matches. CDR3 in DNA: TGTGCCAGTAGCCCGAGCCAGGACAGGGGGTGGATCTCGAACACTGAAGCTTTCTTT. This codes for CASSPSQDRGWISNTEAFF.

The CDR3 protein is CASSITGGRETQYF. CDR3 DNA: TGTGCCAGTAGTATAACAGGGGGCAGGGAGACCCAGTACTTC. The genes are TRBV19 and TRBJ2-5, with 9 bases matching TRBD1. V lost 2 bases, J lost 5 bases, and 3 bases stayed unmatched. The CDR3 totals 14 residues. Germline assignment: CDR1 LNHDA and CDR2 SQIVND (reference sequence).

The chain joins TRBV27 to TRBJ1-6, with a weak D call TRBD1 (6 bases). The V end lost 3 bases, the J end lost 5 bases, and 8 bases lay between the germline ends. Germline values: CDR1 MNHEY, CDR2 SMNVEV (reference sequence). This CDR3 has 14 amino acids. CDR3 coding DNA: TGTGCCAGCAGTTTGAGGGGGAATAATTCACCCCTCCACTTT. Amino acids: CASSLRGNNSPLHF.

The CDR3 here is CASSPPRTGDCAEAFF. Written as DNA, the CDR3 is TGTGCCAGCAGCCCCCCCAGGACAGGGGATTGCGCTGAAGCTTTCTTT. The chain carries TRBV7-3 and TRBJ1-1, with TRBD1 identical over 9 bases. This CDR3 is 16 amino acids long. CDR1 is SGHTA and CDR2 is FQGTGA in the germline V gene. Trimming removed 5 bases from V and 6 bases from J; junction bases left unmatched: 13.

The J gene is TRBJ2-7, the V gene TRBV12-3 or TRBV12-4, with D possibly matching TRBD1 (5 bases). V was shortened by 6 bases and J by 4 bases, with 7 bases between the two germline ends. CDR3 length equals 11 residues. The CDR3 DNA is TGTGCCAGCAGCCAGGGTTACGAGCAGTACTTC. Translation gives CASSQGYEQYF.

There are a few counts of this clone. The chain uses TRBV19 and TRBJ2-1; 14 positions match TRBD2. The CDR3 runs 22 residues. The V segment lost 3 bases and the J segment 7 bases; nucleotides outside the gene matches: 23. Looked up from germline, CDR1 is LNHDA and CDR2 is SQIVND (reference sequence). The CDR3: CASSISGQPGLAGVGRRNEQFF. For the CDR3, the DNA is TGTGCCAGTAGTATCAGTGGACAACCGGGACTAGCGGGAGTTGGTCGGCGGAATGAGCAGTTCTTC.

The rearrangement uses TRBV6-5 and TRBJ1-2, with 7 nucleotides matching TRBD1. The length of the CDR3 is 14 residues. CDR1 MNHEY and CDR2 SVGAGI come from the germline V gene. V gave up 6 bases and J gave up 7 bases; unmatched junction bases: 11. The CDR3 coding sequence is TGTGCCAGCAGCCGGGAGACAGGGTCGGGTGGCTACACCTTC. It yields the protein CASSRETGSGGYTF.

The V call is TRBV7-8, the J call TRBJ2-5; 8 bases fit TRBD1. Germline V lookup: CDR1 SGHVS, CDR2 FQNEAQ. The CDR3 extends over 14 amino acids. V trimming: 5 bases; J trimming: 5 bases; junction bases outside the gene matches: 7. The CDR3 coding sequence is TGTGCCAGCAGCCTGACAGGGGCTAGTGAGACCCAGTACTTC. Encoded protein: CASSLTGASETQYF.

J is TRBJ1-1 and V is TRBV12-5; TRBD1 agrees at 9 bases. V trimming: 3 bases; J trimming: 4 bases; junction bases outside the gene matches: 15. This CDR3 comprises 18 residues. Germline values: CDR1 LGHNT, CDR2 FRNRAP. The CDR3 sequence: CASGFHRGRKGGGTEAFF. The CDR3 coding sequence is TGTGCTAGTGGTTTCCACAGGGGGCGCAAGGGGGGAGGCACTGAAGCTTTCTTT. The entire variable domain, with the rest obtained from reference TRBV12-5 and TRBJ1-1, is as follows: DARVTQTPRHKVTEMGQEVTMRCQPILGHNTVFWYRQTMMQGLELLAYFRNRAPLDDSGMPKDRFSAEMPDATLATLKIQPSEPRDSAVYFCASGFHRGRKGGGTEAFFGQGTRLTVV.

The chain combines TRBV5-6 with TRBJ2-7; the match to TRBD2 covers 8 bases. CDR3 length: 13 residues. The germline V gene encodes CDR1 SGHDT and CDR2 YYEEEE. V dropped 3 bases and J dropped 3; count of bases not matched to a gene: 2. The CDR3 here is CASSSGLGYEQYF. CDR3 in DNA: TGTGCCAGCAGCTCGGGACTAGGCTACGAGCAGTACTTC.